The 28 T cell receptor beta chains given below trace back to one sample, sequenced in a study of beta chain features in type 1 diabetes. Every isolated RNA sample was fully reverse transcribed, so sequencing captured expressed TCRB transcripts. Produced via immunoSEQ multiplex PCR; TCRdb's table is partial and in-frame only. This sample has more than 300,000 clones, with approximately 15% found just once. The sample was naive CD4+ T cells from blood. The receptors shown here come from a woman under 30 in good health.

J is TRBJ2-7 and V is TRBV5-6; the D is unclear. CDR3 size: 14 residues. V lost 0 bases to trimming and J lost 3 bases, with 10 bases between them. CDR1 is SGHDT, CDR2 YYEEEE, per germline. The CDR3 loop is CASSLGQVYYEQYF. CDR3 coding DNA: TGTGCCAGCAGCTTGGGGCAGGTTTACTACGAGCAGTACTTC.

The chain is built from TRBV5-4 and TRBJ1-1, with D possibly TRBD1 on 5 matching bases. This CDR3 is 15 amino acids long. Trimming removed 3 bases at V and 3 bases at J, with 15 bases between. Germline V gene data show CDR1 as SGHNT and CDR2 as YYREEE (reference sequence). This chain's CDR3 is CASSSVQGVYTEAFF. DNA for the CDR3: TGTGCCAGCAGCTCTGTTCAGGGTGTTTACACTGAAGCTTTCTTT.

This clone was recorded a few times. The chain has TRBV7-2 and TRBJ2-3, with 7 bases aligning to TRBD2. Germline CDR1 SGHTA, CDR2 FQGNSA. The V and J ends lost 0 bases and 5 bases, in that order; junction bases with no gene match: 5. The CDR3 runs 15 residues. CDR3 nucleotide sequence: TGTGCCAGCAGCTTAGCGGGAGGGCGCGGAGATACGCAGTATTTT. Translated, it gives CASSLAGGRGDTQYF.

This clone was seen a few times. This chain joins TRBV18 and TRBJ2-7, with D possibly TRBD1 on 6 matching bases. The germline V and J ends were trimmed by 11 bases and 6 bases, with 14 bases remaining between them. The CDR3 is 11 amino acids. Germline V gives CDR1 KGHSH, CDR2 LQKENI. The CDR3: CASLQGIEQYF. The CDR3 nucleotides read TGTGCCTCCCTCCAGGGGATCGAGCAGTACTTC.

The chain uses TRBV2 and TRBJ2-3; 13 nucleotides line up with TRBD2. V gave up 4 bases and J gave up 5 bases; unmatched junction bases: 6. Germline loops: CDR1 SNHLY, CDR2 FYNNEI. The CDR3 contains 16 residues. CDR3 residues: CASSAGLAGVRDTQYF. The DNA of the CDR3 is TGTGCCAGCAGTGCCGGACTAGCGGGGGTACGAGATACGCAGTATTTT.

The gene calls are TRBV18 and TRBJ2-1, with D possibly being TRBD2 (5 bases). The CDR3 is made up of 13 amino acids. Germline CDR1 and CDR2: KGHSH and LQKENI. Trimming left V 6 bases short and J 9 bases short, with 15 bases between. CDR3 in amino acids: CASSQPLEGEQFF. The CDR3 nucleotides are TGTGCCAGCTCCCAGCCACTAGAGGGTGAGCAGTTCTTC.

This clone has only a few counts. The CDR3 sequence is CASSSGGIKTEAFF. The CDR3 DNA is TGTGCCAGCAGTTCGGGGGGAATAAAAACTGAAGCTTTCTTT. The chain couples TRBV25-1 to TRBJ1-1, with D possibly TRBD1 on 5 matching bases. The V end was cut by 5 bases, the J end by 5 bases, with 15 bases between. The CDR3 totals 14 residues. CDR1 and CDR2 from the germline V gene are MGHDK and SYGVNS.

This clone was seen a handful of times. V usage is TRBV5-1 and J usage is TRBJ2-1; 9 nucleotides line up with TRBD1. CDR3 size: 14 residues. V was clipped by 0 bases and J by 8 bases; unmatched bases: 3. Germline loops: CDR1 SGHRS, CDR2 YFSETQ. The CDR3 DNA is TGCGCCAGCAGCTTGGGGGACAGGGTGTATGAGCAGTTCTTC. Translation gives CASSLGDRVYEQFF.

The gene calls are TRBV19 and TRBJ2-1; 8 nucleotides line up with TRBD1. V was clipped by 7 bases and J by 4 bases; unmatched bases: 6. The germline gives CDR1 LNHDA, CDR2 SQIVND (reference sequence). The CDR3 is 14 amino acids. CDR3 sequence reads: CASKWGTGYNEQFF. CDR3 sequence (DNA): TGTGCCAGTAAATGGGGGACAGGTTACAATGAGCAGTTCTTC.

V is TRBV7-9 and J is TRBJ2-7; weak D call: TRBD2 (5 bases). Germline CDR1 SEHNR, CDR2 FQNEAQ (reference sequence). Trimming shortened V by 5 bases and J by 6 bases, and 14 bases separated the two germline ends. The CDR3 is 13 residues long. DNA for the CDR3: TGTGCCAGCAGCCCTCAAGAGGGCCTCGAGCAGTACTTC. This encodes CASSPQEGLEQYF.

Only a few counts were recorded for this clone. The chain joins TRBV29-1 to TRBJ2-2, with TRBD1 matching over 7 bases. Losses at the gene ends were 6 bases for V and 4 bases for J; bases not matched to a gene: 8. Germline assignment: CDR1 SQVTM and CDR2 ANQGSEA. The CDR3 length is 14 residues. The CDR3 loop is CSVVDRKATGELFF. For the CDR3, the DNA is TGCAGCGTGGTGGACAGGAAAGCCACCGGGGAGCTGTTTTTT.

This clone was seen only a few times. The V and J genes are TRBV29-1 and TRBJ2-1; 8 bases are shared with TRBD1. The CDR3 totals 12 residues. Germline CDR1 SQVTM, CDR2 ANQGSEA. After removal of 6 bases from V and 5 bases from J, the junction contained 3 bases not matched to a gene. In nucleotides, the CDR3 is TGCAGCGTGGGACAGGCGGACAATGAGCAGTTCTTC. Translating it yields CSVGQADNEQFF.

V and J are TRBV18 and TRBJ2-7, with 10 positions matching TRBD2. CDR1 is KGHSH and CDR2 is LQKENI in the germline V gene. CDR3 length: 15 residues. The V and J ends lost 4 bases and 3 bases, in that order; junction bases with no gene match: 6. The CDR3 loop is CASSRGTSEYYEQYF. CDR3 nucleotides: TGTGCCAGCTCACGTGGGACTAGCGAATACTACGAGCAGTACTTC.

The CDR3 reads CSVAAGRISTDTQYF. For the CDR3, the DNA is TGCAGCGTTGCGGCGGGCAGGATAAGCACAGATACGCAGTATTTT. V is TRBV29-1 and J is TRBJ2-3; TRBD2 might be the D (5 bases). With 4 bases removed from V and 0 bases from J, the gap between germline ends came to 14 bases. Germline V lookup: CDR1 SQVTM, CDR2 ANQGSEA. This CDR3 region has 15 residues.

CDR3 nucleotides: TGTGCCAGCAGTTTTGGACAGGGACGAACCTACGAGCAGTACTTC. It yields the protein CASSFGQGRTYEQYF. The chain has TRBV6-5 and TRBJ2-7, with 8 bases matching TRBD1. The germline gives CDR1 MNHEY, CDR2 SVGAGI. Losses at the gene ends were 4 bases for V and 2 bases for J; bases not matched to a gene: 7. The CDR3 runs to 15 residues.

The chain employs TRBV20-1 and TRBJ2-7; TRBD2 is a possible D gene (5 bases). Germline V gene lookup returns CDR1 DFQATT and CDR2 SNEGSKA (reference sequence). The CDR3 loop spans 11 amino acids. V was trimmed by 5 bases and J by 6 bases, leaving 11 bases between them. CDR3 coding DNA: TGCAGTGCTGCCGACTACCGCGAGCAGTACTTC. This sequence encodes CSAADYREQYF.

The gene calls are TRBV29-1 and TRBJ2-7; 8 bases fit TRBD1. With 6 bases clipped from V and 6 bases from J, the junction kept 10 bases outside the gene matches. There are 13 residues in the CDR3. Germline CDR1 and CDR2: SQVTM and ANQGSEA. The CDR3 is CSVADRGLSEQYF. The CDR3 nucleotides read TGCAGCGTCGCTGACAGGGGATTGAGCGAGCAGTACTTC.

This sequence joins TRBV30 and TRBJ2-7, with TRBD2 matching over 10 bases. From germline, CDR1 is GTSNPN and CDR2 SVGIG (reference sequence). J gave up 4 bases and V 2 bases, and 5 bases lay outside the gene matches. This CDR3 has 14 residues. CDR3 sequence: CAWSKGLARYEQYF. DNA of the CDR3: TGTGCCTGGAGTAAGGGACTAGCGAGGTACGAGCAGTACTTC.

Only a few counts were recorded for this clone. The chain employs TRBV11-1 and TRBJ1-1; D call uncertain. The CDR3 is 14 residues long. The V gene's germline CDR1 is SGHAT and CDR2 FQDESV (reference sequence). Trimming took off 5 bases at V and 0 bases at J, with 10 bases between the two ends. The CDR3 nucleotides read TGTGCCAGCAGCACCCTAGGAGTGAACACTGAAGCTTTCTTT. It yields the protein CASSTLGVNTEAFF.

The CDR3: CASSRQSSGANVLTF. The CDR3 DNA follows: TGTGCCAGCAGCCGACAAAGCTCTGGGGCCAACGTCCTGACTTTC. The rearrangement links TRBV2 to TRBJ2-6, with unresolved D. The CDR3 sequence is 15 residues long. Germline CDR1 reads SNHLY; CDR2 reads FYNNEI. Trimming shortened V by 6 bases and J by 0 bases, and 9 bases separated the two germline ends.

The genes are TRBV14 and TRBJ1-1, with no clear D. Trimming removed 4 bases from V and 4 bases from J, with 7 bases in between. Germline V CDR1 and CDR2: SGHDN, FVKESK. The CDR3 consists of 12 residues. DNA of the CDR3: TGTGCCAGCAGCCCAGTGGCCACTGAAGCTTTCTTT. Amino acids: CASSPVATEAFF.

The chain couples TRBV15 to TRBJ2-2, with 7 bases aligning to TRBD1. The germline V gene has CDR1 LNHNV and CDR2 YYDKDF (reference sequence). Trimming cost V 3 bases and J 6 bases; bases outside gene matches: 13. The CDR3 totals 17 residues. This CDR3 reads CATSRERQGLRSGELFF. The DNA for the CDR3 is TGTGCCACCAGCAGGGAAAGACAGGGTCTCCGGTCCGGGGAGCTGTTTTTT. Full variable domain (outside the CDR3, taken from reference TRBV15 and TRBJ2-2): DAMVIQNPRYQVTQFGKPVTLSCSQTLNHNVMYWYQQKSSQAPKLLFHYYDKDFNNEADTPDNFQSRRPNTSFCFLDIRSPGLGDTAMYLCATSRERQGLRSGELFFGEGSRLTVL.

This clone was detected only a few times. This sequence joins TRBV2 and TRBJ2-7; 10 bases are shared with TRBD1. This CDR3 comprises 12 residues. V lost 6 bases, J lost 11 bases, and 7 bases stayed unmatched. Germline values: CDR1 SNHLY, CDR2 FYNNEI. CDR3 sequence reads: CASRRDRGMEYF. CDR3 DNA: TGTGCCAGCAGGAGGGACAGGGGTATGGAGTACTTC. Supplemented by reference TRBV2 and TRBJ2-7, the full variable domain reads EPEVTQTPSHQVTQMGQEVILRCVPISNHLYFYWYRQILGQKVEFLVSFYNNEISEKSEIFDDQFSVERPDGSNFTLKIRSTKLEDSAMYFCASRRDRGMEYFGPGTRLTVT.

This clone was seen more than once but under ten times. The J gene is TRBJ2-2, the V gene TRBV4-1; 8 bases fit TRBD1. This CDR3 contains 17 residues. Germline lookup yields CDR1 MGHRA and CDR2 YSYEKL. The J segment lost 1 base and the V segment lost 4 bases, leaving 8 bases of the junction unmatched. The CDR3 here is CASSPLGQGKNTGELFF. For the CDR3, the DNA is TGCGCCAGCAGCCCTCTAGGACAGGGCAAGAACACCGGGGAGCTGTTTTTT.

For the CDR3, the DNA is TGTGCCAGCAGCTTAACTGGTCTCAACTATGGCTACACCTTC. The encoded protein is CASSLTGLNYGYTF. The chain is built from TRBV7-8 and TRBJ1-2, with D unresolved. V was clipped by 2 bases and J by 2 bases, with 9 bases between them. CDR1 SGHVS and CDR2 FQNEAQ come from the germline V gene. This CDR3 contains 14 residues.

This clone was observed a few times. The J gene is TRBJ2-1, the V gene TRBV6-5, with D possibly TRBD2 on 5 matching bases. V lost 6 bases to trimming and J lost 2 bases, with 11 bases between them. The CDR3 runs 14 residues. Germline V gives CDR1 MNHEY, CDR2 SVGAGI. CDR3 DNA sequence: TGTGCCAGCAGATATCGGGAAACCTACAATGAGCAGTTCTTC. It translates to CASRYRETYNEQFF.

This clone has a handful of counts. J is TRBJ1-2 and V is TRBV11-3; D ambiguous. The CDR3 is made up of 12 amino acids. Trimming took off 0 bases at V and 7 bases at J, with 6 bases between the two ends. Germline V gene sequence: CDR1 SGHNT, CDR2 YENEEA. CDR3 sequence (DNA): TGTGCCAGCAGCTTAGACGGGGTTGGCTACACCTTC. Its translation: CASSLDGVGYTF.

This clone was counted between two and nine times. J is TRBJ2-3 and V is TRBV6-6; the match to TRBD2 covers 7 bases. The CDR3 contains 15 residues. CDR1 is MNHNY and CDR2 is SVGAGI in the germline V gene (reference sequence). The V and J ends lost 2 bases and 0 bases, in that order; junction bases with no gene match: 2. The CDR3 protein is CASSYERGSTDTQYF. CDR3 DNA: TGTGCCAGCAGTTACGAGCGGGGAAGCACAGATACGCAGTATTTT.